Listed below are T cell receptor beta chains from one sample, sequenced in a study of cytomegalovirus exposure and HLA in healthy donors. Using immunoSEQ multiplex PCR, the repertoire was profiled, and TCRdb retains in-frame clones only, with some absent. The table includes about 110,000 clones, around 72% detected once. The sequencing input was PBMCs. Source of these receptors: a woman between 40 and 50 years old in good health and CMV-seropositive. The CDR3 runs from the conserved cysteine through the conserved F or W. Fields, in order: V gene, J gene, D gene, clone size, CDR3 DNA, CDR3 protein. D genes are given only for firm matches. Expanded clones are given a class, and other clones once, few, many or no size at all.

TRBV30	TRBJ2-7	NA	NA	TGTGCCTGGAGTGTTGGCGGGAACTCCTACGAGCAGTACTTC	CAWSVGGNSYEQYF
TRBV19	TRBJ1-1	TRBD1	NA	TGTGCCAGTCGCCAGCGGACAGGGGTGAGGGGGTTGAACACTGAAGCTTTCTTT	CASRQRTGVRGLNTEAFF
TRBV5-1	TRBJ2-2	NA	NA	TGCGCCAGCAGCTTGGATGGAGACACCGGGGAGCTGTTTTTT	CASSLDGDTGELFF
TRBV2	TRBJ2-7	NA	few	TGTGCCAGCAGTGAAACCAGATACGAGCAGTACTTC	CASSETRYEQYF
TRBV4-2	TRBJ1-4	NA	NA	TGTGCCAGCAGCCAAGATATGGGAGTAAGAACTAATGAAAAACTGTTTTTT	CASSQDMGVRTNEKLFF
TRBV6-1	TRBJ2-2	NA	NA	TGTGCCAGCAGTGAATATGGCAGGGGCACCGGGGAGCTGTTTTTT	CASSEYGRGTGELFF
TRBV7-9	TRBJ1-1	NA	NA	TGTGCCAGCAGCTTAGCTTGGGGGGAGGGCACCGAAGCTTTCTTT	CASSLAWGEGTEAFF
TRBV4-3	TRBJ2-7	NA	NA	TGCGCCAGCAGCCAAGGTGTCGGGGTCTACGAGCAGTACTTC	CASSQGVGVYEQYF
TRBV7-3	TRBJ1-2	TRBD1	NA	TGTGCCAGCAGCCTCCATCCGACAGGGCCGTATGGCTACACCTTC	CASSLHPTGPYGYTF
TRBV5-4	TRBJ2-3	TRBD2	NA	TGTGCCAGCAGCTGGGGACTAGCGGATAATACGCAGTATTTT	CASSWGLADNTQYF
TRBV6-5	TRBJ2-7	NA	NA	TGTGCCAGCAGTTACTCGACTACCGAATCCTACGAGCAGTACTTC	CASSYSTTESYEQYF
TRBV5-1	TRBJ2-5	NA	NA	TGCGCCAGCAGCTTGGACCAGCCCAGGGAGACCCAGTACTTC	CASSLDQPRETQYF
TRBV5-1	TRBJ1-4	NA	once	TGCGCCAGCAGCGAGACAGCTACAACTAATGAAAAACTGTTTTTT	CASSETATTNEKLFF
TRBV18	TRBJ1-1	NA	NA	TGTGCCAGCTCACCCCAGGGTATTGGTTCAACTGAAGCTTTCTTT	CASSPQGIGSTEAFF
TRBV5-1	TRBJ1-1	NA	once	TGCGCCAGCAGCTTGGCTGCCAGGAACACTGAAGCTTTCTTT	CASSLAARNTEAFF
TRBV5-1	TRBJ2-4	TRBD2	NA	TGCGCCAGCAGCCCCCGGTCCAGCGGGGGCCCCGCTGTCAAAAACATTCAGTACTTC	CASSPRSSGGPAVKNIQYF
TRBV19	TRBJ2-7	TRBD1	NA	TGTGCCAGTAGTAAGGGACAGGCCTTCTCCTACGAGCAGTACTTC	CASSKGQAFSYEQYF
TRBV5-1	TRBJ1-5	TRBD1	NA	TGCGCCAGCAGCTTGGGGGACAGGGTCGATCAGCCCCAGCATTTT	CASSLGDRVDQPQHF
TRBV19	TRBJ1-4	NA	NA	TGTGCCAGTCGTACAGGACAACTTGTTGCAACTAATGAAAAACTGTTTTTT	CASRTGQLVATNEKLFF
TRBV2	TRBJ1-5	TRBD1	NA	TGTGCCAGCAGTGACGACAGGGGATATAGCAATCAGCCCCAGCATTTT	CASSDDRGYSNQPQHF
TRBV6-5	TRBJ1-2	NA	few	TGTGCCAGCAGTTACGGCAGAAACTATGGCTACACCTTC	CASSYGRNYGYTF
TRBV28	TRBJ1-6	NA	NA	TGTGCCAGCAGTCCCGGGTTGGTTAATTCACCCCTCCACTTT	CASSPGLVNSPLHF
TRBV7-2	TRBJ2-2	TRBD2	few	TGTGCCAGCAGACGTAGCGGGGGAATTAACACCGGGGAGCTGTTTTTT	CASRRSGGINTGELFF
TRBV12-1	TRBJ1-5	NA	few	TGTGCCAGCAGCCCTAGGCAGGGTTTTATTCAGGGCAATCAGCCCCAGCATTTT	CASSPRQGFIQGNQPQHF
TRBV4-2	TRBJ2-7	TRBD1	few	TGTGCCAGCAGCCAATCTCCGGGACAGGGCTACGAGCAGTACTTC	CASSQSPGQGYEQYF
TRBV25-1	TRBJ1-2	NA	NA	TGTGCCAGCAGTCGGTCTACAGGGCGGAATGGCTACACCTTC	CASSRSTGRNGYTF
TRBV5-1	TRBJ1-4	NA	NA	TGCGCCAGCAGCTTGATAGGACAGAGTGAAAAACTGTTTTTT	CASSLIGQSEKLFF
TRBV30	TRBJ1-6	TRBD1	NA	TGTGCCTGGAGTACGCGGACAGGAAGAAATTCACCCCTCCACTTT	CAWSTRTGRNSPLHF
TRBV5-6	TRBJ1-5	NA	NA	TGTGCCAGCAGCTATCACCCGAACGGGAATCAGCCCCAGCATTTT	CASSYHPNGNQPQHF
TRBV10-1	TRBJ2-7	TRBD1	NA	TGCGCCAGCAGTGGACCGGGACAGGGTGACTACGAGCAGTACTTC	CASSGPGQGDYEQYF
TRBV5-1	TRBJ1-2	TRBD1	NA	TGCGCCAGCCAAGAGTCAAGTCTGGGACAGGGGCGTGGCTACACCTTC	CASQESSLGQGRGYTF
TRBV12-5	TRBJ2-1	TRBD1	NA	TGTGCTACCGCGACAGGGGAGGCCCTCAATGAGCAGTTCTTC	CATATGEALNEQFF
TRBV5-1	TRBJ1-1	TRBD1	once	TGCGCCAGCAACGGACAGGGGGCCGGGAACACTGAAGCTTTCTTT	CASNGQGAGNTEAFF
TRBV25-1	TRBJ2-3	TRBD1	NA	TGTGCCAGCAGTGAGTGGGACAGATTAACAGATACGCAGTATTTT	CASSEWDRLTDTQYF
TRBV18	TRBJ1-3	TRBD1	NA	TGTGCCAGCTCACAGGCGACAGGGGACTCTGGAAACACCATATATTTT	CASSQATGDSGNTIYF
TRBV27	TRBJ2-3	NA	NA	TGTGCCAGCAGTTTTAGTGTCCTGCCAGATACGCAGTATTTT	CASSFSVLPDTQYF
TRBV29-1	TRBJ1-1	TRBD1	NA	TGCAGCGCCGGACAGGAGTTGTCTACTGAAGCTTTCTTT	CSAGQELSTEAFF
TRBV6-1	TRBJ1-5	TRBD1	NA	TGTGCCAGCAGCCGACAGGGGTTGGAGCCCCAGCATTTT	CASSRQGLEPQHF
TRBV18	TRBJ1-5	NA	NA	TGTGCCAGCTCACCACCTGTCCAGGGCGGCAATCAGCCCCAGCATTTT	CASSPPVQGGNQPQHF
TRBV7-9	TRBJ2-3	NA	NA	TGTGCCAGCACCAGTGAGGGGGACACAGATACGCAGTATTTT	CASTSEGDTDTQYF
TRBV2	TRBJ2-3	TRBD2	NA	TGTGCCAGCAGTATGACTAGCGATAGGACAGATACGCAGTATTTT	CASSMTSDRTDTQYF
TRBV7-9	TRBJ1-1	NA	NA	TGTGCCAGCAGACTGGTGATGAACACTGAAGCTTTCTTT	CASRLVMNTEAFF
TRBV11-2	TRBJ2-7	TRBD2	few	TGTGCCAGCAGCTTTAAGTTGGTCAGCGGGGGGGCCGAGCAGTACTTC	CASSFKLVSGGAEQYF
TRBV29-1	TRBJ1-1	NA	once	TGCAGCGCAGGGGAAATGAACACTGAAGCTTTCTTT	CSAGEMNTEAFF
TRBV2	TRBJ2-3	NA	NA	TGTGCCAGCAGTGAAGACAGGGTAAAACAGCCCCAGTATTTT	CASSEDRVKQPQYF
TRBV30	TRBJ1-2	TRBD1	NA	TGTGCCTGGAGTGCCAACGACAGGGTGAAGGGCTACACCTTC	CAWSANDRVKGYTF
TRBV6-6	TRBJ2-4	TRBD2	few	TGTGCCAGCACCTCCGGGGGGATTCAGTACTTC	CASTSGGIQYF
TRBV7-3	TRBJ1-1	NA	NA	TGTGCCAGCAGCTCAGTGAAAGACACTGAAGCTTTCTTT	CASSSVKDTEAFF
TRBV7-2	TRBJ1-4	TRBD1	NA	TGTGCCAGCAGCTCGACAGGGTCAGGGGAAAAACTGTTTTTT	CASSSTGSGEKLFF
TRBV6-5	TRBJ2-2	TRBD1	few	TGTGCCAGCAATTATGGACAGGTGGACACCGGGGAGCTGTTTTTT	CASNYGQVDTGELFF
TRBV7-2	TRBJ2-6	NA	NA	TGTGCCAGCAGCTTATGGGCGGGCCGCGGCTCTGGGGCCAACGTCCTGACTTTC	CASSLWAGRGSGANVLTF
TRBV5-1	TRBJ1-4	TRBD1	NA	TGCGCCAGCAGCTACAACATCCAGGGGGCAGGGGAAAAACTGTTTTTT	CASSYNIQGAGEKLFF
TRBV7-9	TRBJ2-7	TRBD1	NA	TGTGCCCGGAACAGGGGCGACGAGCAGTACTTC	CARNRGDEQYF
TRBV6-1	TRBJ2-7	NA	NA	TGTGCCAGCAGTGAATATGGACTACTGAGCTCCTACGAGCAGTACTTC	CASSEYGLLSSYEQYF
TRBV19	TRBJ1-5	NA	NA	TGTGCCAGTAGTAGGCAAAGCGATCAGCCCCAGCATTTT	CASSRQSDQPQHF
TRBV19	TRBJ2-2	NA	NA	TGTGCCAGTAGGACCGACACAAACACCGGGGAGCTGTTTTTT	CASRTDTNTGELFF
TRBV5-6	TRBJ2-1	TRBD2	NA	TGTGCCAGCAGCTGGGGACTAGCGGGCGAGCAGTTCTTC	CASSWGLAGEQFF